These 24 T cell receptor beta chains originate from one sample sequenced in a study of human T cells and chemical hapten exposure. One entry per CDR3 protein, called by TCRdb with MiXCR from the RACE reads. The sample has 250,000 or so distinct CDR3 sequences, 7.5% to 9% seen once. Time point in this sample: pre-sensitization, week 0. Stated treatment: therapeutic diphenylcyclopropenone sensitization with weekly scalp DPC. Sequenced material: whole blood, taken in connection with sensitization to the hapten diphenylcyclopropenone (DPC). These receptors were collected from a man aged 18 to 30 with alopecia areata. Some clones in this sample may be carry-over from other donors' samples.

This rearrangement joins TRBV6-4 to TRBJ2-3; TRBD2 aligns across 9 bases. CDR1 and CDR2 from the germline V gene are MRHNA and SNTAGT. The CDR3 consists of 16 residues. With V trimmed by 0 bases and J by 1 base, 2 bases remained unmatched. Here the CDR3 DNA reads TGTGCCAGCAGTGACTCTGGCGGGGGGGGCACAGATACGCAGTATTTT. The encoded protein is CASSDSGGGGTDTQYF.

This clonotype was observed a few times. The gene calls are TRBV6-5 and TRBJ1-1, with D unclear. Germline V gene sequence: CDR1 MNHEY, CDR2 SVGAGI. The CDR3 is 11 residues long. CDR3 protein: CATGLGSEAFF. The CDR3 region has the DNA TGTGCTACCGGGTTAGGGTCTGAAGCTTTCTTT.

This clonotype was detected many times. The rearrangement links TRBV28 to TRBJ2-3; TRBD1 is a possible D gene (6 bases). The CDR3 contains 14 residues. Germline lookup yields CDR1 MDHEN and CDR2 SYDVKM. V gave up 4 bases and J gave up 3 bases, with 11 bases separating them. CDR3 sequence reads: CASSSGVRTDTQYF. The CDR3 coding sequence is TGTGCCAGCAGTTCAGGGGTTAGGACAGATACGCAGTATTTT. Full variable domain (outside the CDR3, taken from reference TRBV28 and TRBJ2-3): DVKVTQSSRYLVKRTGEKVFLECVQDMDHENMFWYRQDPGLGLRLIYFSYDVKMKEKGDIPEGYSVSREKKERFSLILESASTNQTSMYLCASSSGVRTDTQYFGPGTRLTVL.

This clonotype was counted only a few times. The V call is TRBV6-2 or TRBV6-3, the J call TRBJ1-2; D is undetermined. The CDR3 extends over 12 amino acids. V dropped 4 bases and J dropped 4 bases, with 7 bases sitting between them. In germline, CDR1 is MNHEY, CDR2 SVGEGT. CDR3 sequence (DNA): TGTGCCAGCAGTTTTTTCAGCTATGGCTACACCTTC. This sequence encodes CASSFFSYGYTF.

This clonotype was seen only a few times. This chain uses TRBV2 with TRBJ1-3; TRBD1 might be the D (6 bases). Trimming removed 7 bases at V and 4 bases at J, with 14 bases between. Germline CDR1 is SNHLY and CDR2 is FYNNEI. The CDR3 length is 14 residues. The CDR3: CASNSGESGNTIYF. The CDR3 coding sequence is TGTGCCAGCAATTCAGGGGAGTCGGGAAACACCATATATTTT.

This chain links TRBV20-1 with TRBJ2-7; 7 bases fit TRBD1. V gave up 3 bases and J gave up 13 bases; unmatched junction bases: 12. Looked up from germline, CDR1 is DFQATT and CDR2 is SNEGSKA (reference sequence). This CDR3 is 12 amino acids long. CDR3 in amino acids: CSASTSRGYGYF. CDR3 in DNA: TGCAGTGCTAGCACCTCCAGGGGGTACGGATACTTC.

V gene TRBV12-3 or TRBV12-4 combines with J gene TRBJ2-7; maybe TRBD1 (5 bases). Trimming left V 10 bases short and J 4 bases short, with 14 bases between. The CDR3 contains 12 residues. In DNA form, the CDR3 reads TGTGCCACCTCGGTGGGGCTATACGAGCAGTACTTC. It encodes CATSVGLYEQYF.

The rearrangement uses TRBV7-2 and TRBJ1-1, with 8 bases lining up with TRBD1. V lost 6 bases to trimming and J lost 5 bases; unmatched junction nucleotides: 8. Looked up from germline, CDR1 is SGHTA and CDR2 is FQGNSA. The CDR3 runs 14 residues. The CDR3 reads CASRSPTGDTEAFF. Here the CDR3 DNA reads TGTGCCAGCAGGTCTCCGACAGGGGATACTGAAGCTTTCTTT.

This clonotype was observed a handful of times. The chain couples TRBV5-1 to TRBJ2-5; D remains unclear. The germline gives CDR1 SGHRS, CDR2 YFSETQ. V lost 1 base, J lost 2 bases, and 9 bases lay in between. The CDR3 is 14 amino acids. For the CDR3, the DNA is TGCGCCAGCAGCTTGATGGGCCAGCAAGAGACCCAGTACTTC. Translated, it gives CASSLMGQQETQYF.

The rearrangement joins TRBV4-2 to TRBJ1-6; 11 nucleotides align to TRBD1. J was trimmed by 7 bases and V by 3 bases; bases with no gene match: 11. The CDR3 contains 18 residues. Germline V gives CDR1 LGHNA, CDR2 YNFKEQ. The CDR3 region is CASSQGQDRGLLNSPLHF. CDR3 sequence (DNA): TGTGCCAGCAGCCAGGGTCAGGACAGGGGGCTTCTAAATTCACCCCTCCACTTT.

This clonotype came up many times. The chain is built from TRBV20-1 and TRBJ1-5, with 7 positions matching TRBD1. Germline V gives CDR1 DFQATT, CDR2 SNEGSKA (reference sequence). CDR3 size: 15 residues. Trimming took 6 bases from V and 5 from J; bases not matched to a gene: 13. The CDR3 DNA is TGCAGTGCAGATGGACAGGCGGGGAGATATCAGCCCCAGCATTTT. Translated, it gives CSADGQAGRYQPQHF.

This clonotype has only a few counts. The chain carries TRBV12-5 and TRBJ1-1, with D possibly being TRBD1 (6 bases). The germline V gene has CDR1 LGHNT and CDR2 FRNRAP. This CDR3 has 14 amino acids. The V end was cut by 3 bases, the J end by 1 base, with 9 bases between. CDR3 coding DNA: TGTGCTAGTGGTTTCCGGACAGCGAACACTGAAGCTTTCTTT. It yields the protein CASGFRTANTEAFF. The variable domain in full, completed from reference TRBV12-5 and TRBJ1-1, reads DARVTQTPRHKVTEMGQEVTMRCQPILGHNTVFWYRQTMMQGLELLAYFRNRAPLDDSGMPKDRFSAEMPDATLATLKIQPSEPRDSAVYFCASGFRTANTEAFFGQGTRLTVV.

CDR3 nucleotide sequence: TGTGCCAGCAGCGAGAGGCCGACAGGGGGTTTGGAAAAACTGTTTTTT. Its translation: CASSERPTGGLEKLFF. V is TRBV9 and J is TRBJ1-4, with TRBD1 matching over 9 bases. Germline lookup yields CDR1 SGDLS and CDR2 YYNGEE. V lost 3 bases to trimming and J lost 8 bases; unmatched junction nucleotides: 11. CDR3 length equals 16 residues.

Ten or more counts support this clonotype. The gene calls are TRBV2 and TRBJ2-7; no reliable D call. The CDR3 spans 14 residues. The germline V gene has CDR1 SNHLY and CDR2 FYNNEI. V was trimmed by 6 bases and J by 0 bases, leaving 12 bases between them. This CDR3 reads CASRPTVSSYEQYF. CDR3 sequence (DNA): TGTGCCAGCAGACCGACGGTGAGCTCCTACGAGCAGTACTTC.

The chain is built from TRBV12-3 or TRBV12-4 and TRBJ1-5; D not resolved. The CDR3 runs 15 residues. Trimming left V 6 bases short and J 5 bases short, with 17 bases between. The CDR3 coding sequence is TGTGCCAGCAGACTCGGGAGAAGAGGAGATCAGCCCCAGCATTTT. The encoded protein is CASRLGRRGDQPQHF.

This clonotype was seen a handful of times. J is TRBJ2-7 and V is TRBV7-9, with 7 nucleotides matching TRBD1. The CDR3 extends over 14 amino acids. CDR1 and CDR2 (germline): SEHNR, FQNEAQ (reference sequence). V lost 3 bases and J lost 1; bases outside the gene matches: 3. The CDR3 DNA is TGTGCCAGCAGCTTTTCGGGACAGTCCTACGAGCAGTACGTC. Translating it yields CASSFSGQSYEQYV.

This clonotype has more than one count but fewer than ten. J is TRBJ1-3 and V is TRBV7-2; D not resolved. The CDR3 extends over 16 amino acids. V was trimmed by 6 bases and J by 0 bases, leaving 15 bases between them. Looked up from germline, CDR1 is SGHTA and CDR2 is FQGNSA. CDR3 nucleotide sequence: TGTGCCAGCAGTCCAGCGGGCCGAAGCTCTGGAAACACCATATATTTT. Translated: CASSPAGRSSGNTIYF.

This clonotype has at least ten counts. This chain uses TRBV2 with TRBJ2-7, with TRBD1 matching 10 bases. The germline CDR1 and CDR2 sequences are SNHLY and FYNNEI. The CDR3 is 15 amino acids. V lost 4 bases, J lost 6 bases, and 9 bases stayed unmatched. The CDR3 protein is CASSALTGGRGEQYV. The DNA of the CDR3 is TGTGCCAGCAGTGCTCTGACAGGGGGCAGGGGCGAGCAGTACGTC.

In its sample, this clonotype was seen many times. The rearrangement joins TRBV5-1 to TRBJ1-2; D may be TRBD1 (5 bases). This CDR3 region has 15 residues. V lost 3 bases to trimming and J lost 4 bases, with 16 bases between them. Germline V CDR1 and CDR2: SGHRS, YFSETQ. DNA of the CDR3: TGCGCCAGCAGCTCATCCCCCGGGACCCTCTATGGCTACACCTTC. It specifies CASSSSPGTLYGYTF.

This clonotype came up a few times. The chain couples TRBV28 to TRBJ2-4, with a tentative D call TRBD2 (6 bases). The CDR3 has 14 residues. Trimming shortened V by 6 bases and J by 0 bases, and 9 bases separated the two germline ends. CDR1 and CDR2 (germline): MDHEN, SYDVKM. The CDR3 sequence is CASRAGGAKNIQYF. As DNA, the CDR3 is TGTGCCAGCAGGGCCGGGGGAGCCAAAAACATTCAGTACTTC.

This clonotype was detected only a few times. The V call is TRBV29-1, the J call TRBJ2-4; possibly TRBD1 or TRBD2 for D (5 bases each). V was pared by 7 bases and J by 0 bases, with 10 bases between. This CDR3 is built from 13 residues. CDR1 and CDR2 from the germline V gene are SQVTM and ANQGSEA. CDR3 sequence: CSARGTAKNIQYF. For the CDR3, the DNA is TGCAGCGCCCGGGGCACAGCCAAAAACATTCAGTACTTC.

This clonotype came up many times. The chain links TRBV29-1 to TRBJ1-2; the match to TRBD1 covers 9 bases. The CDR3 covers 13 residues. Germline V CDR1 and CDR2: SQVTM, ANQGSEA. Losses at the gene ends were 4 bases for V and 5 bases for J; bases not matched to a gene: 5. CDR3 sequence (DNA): TGCAGCGTTGTACCCGGGACAGGGTATGGCTACACCTTC. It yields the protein CSVVPGTGYGYTF.

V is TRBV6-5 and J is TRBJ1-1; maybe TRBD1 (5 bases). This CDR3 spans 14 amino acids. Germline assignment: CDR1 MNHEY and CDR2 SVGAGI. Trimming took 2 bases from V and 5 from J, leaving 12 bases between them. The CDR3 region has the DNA TGTGCCAGCAGTTACGGGACCCCAACTACTGAAGCTTTCTTT. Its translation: CASSYGTPTTEAFF.

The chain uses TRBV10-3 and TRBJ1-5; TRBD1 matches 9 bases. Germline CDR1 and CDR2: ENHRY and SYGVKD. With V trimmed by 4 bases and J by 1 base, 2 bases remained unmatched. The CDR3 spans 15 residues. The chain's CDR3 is CAISVGTGSNQPQHF. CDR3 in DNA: TGTGCCATCAGTGTGGGGACAGGGAGCAATCAGCCCCAGCATTTT.